Sequencing of this TCR beta chain was carried out in a study of OX40 agonist ivuxolimab in advanced cancers. The study, taken as a whole, reports: The investigators did not determine what antigen specificity the expanded peripheral T cells had.

Concerning this clone: The antigen is not known.

The ends were cut back, 4 bases at V and 2 bases at J, with 20 bases in the middle. The CDR3 runs to 17 residues. Germline V CDR1 and CDR2: SGHDN, FVKESK. Assay: immunoSEQ multiplex PCR; the TCRdb copy retains only in-frame clones and omits some. There are around 67,000 clones in the sample; roughly 92% occur only once, and 2% to 2.5% lies in the top ten. The clonotype was recovered from an adult with an advanced solid tumor such as melanoma, head and neck, liver or kidney cancer. Sequenced here: CD4+ or CD8+ T cells sorted from blood, sampled in a trial of the OX40 agonist ivuxolimab. This sequence joins TRBV14 and TRBJ1-2; D is perhaps TRBD1 (5 bases). The CDR3, as DNA: TGTGCCAGCAGCCTAATTCCTTCCGGGACTTTGAACTATGGCTACACCTTC. Translation gives CASSLIPSGTLNYGYTF.